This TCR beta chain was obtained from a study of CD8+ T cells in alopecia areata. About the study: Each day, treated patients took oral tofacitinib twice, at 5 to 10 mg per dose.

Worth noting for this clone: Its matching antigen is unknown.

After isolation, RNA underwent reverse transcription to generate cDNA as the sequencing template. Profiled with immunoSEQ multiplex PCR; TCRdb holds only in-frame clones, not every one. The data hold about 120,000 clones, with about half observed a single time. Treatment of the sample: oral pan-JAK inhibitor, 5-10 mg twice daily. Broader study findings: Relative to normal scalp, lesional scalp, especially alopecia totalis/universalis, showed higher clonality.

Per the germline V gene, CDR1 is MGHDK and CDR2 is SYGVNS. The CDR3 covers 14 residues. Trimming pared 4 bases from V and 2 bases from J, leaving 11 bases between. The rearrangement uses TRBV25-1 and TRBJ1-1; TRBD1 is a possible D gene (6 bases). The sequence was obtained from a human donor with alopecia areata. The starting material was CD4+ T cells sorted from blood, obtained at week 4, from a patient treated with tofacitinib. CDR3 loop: CASSGWTANTEAFF. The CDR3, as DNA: TGTGCCAGCAGTGGGTGGACAGCAAACACTGAAGCTTTCTTT.